This T cell receptor beta chain came from a study of T cells in tuberculosis. Produced via immunoSEQ multiplex PCR; TCRdb's table is partial and in-frame only. The sample has tens of thousands of clones, 95% to 96% seen once. A single count supports this clone. What it binds is not known. General study findings and limits: Using the GMM-specific repertoire gave about 84% accuracy versus about 70% with motifs. Samples were chosen by availability of cryopreserved specimens.

CDR3 size: 13 residues. Germline V gene sequence: CDR1 LNHDA, CDR2 SQIVND (reference sequence). Trimming took 5 bases from V and 4 from J, leaving 11 bases between them. The source of this sequence is a donor aged 5 to 30 with latent tuberculosis or without tuberculosis infection. The chain joins TRBV19 to TRBJ1-2, with D possibly being TRBD1 (6 bases). The source material was PBMCs. CDR3 DNA: TGTGCCAGTAGTCCAGGGGCCTCCTATGGCTACACCTTC. Amino acids: CASSPGASYGYTF.